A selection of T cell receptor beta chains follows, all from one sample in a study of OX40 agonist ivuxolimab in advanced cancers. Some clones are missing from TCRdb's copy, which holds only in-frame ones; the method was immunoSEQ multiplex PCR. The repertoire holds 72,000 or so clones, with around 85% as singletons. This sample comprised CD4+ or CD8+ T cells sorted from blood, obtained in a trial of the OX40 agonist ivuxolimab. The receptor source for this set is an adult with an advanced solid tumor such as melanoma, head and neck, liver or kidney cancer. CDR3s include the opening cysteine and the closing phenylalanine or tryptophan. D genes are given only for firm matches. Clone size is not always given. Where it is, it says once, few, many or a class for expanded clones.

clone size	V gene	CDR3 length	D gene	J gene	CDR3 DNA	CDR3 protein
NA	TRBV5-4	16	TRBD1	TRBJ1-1	TGTGCCAGCAGCTTGGTGGCAGGGGGCGCGAACACTGAAGCTTTCTTT	CASSLVAGGANTEAFF
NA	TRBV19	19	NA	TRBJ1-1	TGTGCCAGTAGTATAGGGGCCCTGGGACTCAGCCCCATGAACACTGAAGCTTTCTTT	CASSIGALGLSPMNTEAFF
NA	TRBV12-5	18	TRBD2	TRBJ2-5	TGTGCTAGTGGTTTGGTATCCGGGGTAGCGGGGGTACAAGAGACCCAGTACTTC	CASGLVSGVAGVQETQYF
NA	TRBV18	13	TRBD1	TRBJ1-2	TGTGCCAGCTCCCTCGACAGGGACTATGGCTACACCTTC	CASSLDRDYGYTF
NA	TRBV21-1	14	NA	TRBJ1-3	TGTGCCAGCAGCCCCCGTTCATGTAGGGCCACCATATATTTT	CASSPRSCRATIYF
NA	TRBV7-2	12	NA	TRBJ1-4	TGTGCCAGCAGCATCGGTAATGAAAAACTGTTTTTT	CASSIGNEKLFF
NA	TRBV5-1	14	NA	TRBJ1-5	TGCGCCAGCAGCCTCGGAATGGACAATCAGCCCCAGCATTTT	CASSLGMDNQPQHF
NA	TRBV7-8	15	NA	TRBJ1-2	TGTGCCAGCAGCCTCTATATACAGGGTCCTGGTGGCTACACCTTC	CASSLYIQGPGGYTF
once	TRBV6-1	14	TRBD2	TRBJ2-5	TGTGCCAGCAGTGAGTCTACGGGGGGGGAGACCCAGTACTTC	CASSESTGGETQYF
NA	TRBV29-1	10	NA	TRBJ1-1	TGCAGCGTCCAAAACACTGAAGCTTTCTTT	CSVQNTEAFF
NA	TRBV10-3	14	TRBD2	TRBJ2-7	TGTGCCATCTCAACTAGCGGGAGCTCCTACGAGCAGTACTTC	CAISTSGSSYEQYF
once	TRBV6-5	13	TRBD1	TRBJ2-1	TGTGCCAGCAGCCGACAGGGATCAAATGAGCAGTTCTTC	CASSRQGSNEQFF
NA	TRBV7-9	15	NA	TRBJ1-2	TGTGCCAGCAGCTTAGCGGTTCCGGGAGGGTATGGCTACACCTTC	CASSLAVPGGYGYTF
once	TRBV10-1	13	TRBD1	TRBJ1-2	TGCGCCAGCAGCCAACGGACAGGGGGCGACTACACCTTC	CASSQRTGGDYTF
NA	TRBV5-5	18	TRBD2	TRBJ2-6	TGTGCCAGCAGCTTGGAGGCTAGCGGGAGCTCTGGGGCCAACGTCCTGACTTTC	CASSLEASGSSGANVLTF
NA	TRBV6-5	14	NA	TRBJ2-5	TGTGCCAGCAGTTACACCACTAGACAGGAGACCCAGTACTTC	CASSYTTRQETQYF
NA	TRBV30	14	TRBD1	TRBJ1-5	TGTGCCTGGACCCGTGGACAGGGCAATCAGCCCCAGCATTTT	CAWTRGQGNQPQHF
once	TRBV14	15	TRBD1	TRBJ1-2	TGTGCCAGCAGCCAAGGACAGGGGGCATACTATGGCTACACCTTC	CASSQGQGAYYGYTF
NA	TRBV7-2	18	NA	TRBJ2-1	TGTGCCAGCAGCTATCCTAGTGGCGGACTCAGCTCCTACAATGAGCAGTTCTTC	CASSYPSGGLSSYNEQFF
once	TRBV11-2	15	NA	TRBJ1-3	TGTGCCAGCAGTTCCAGGGAGCTCTCTGGAAACACCATATATTTT	CASSSRELSGNTIYF
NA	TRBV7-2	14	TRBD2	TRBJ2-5	TGTGCCAGCAGCCCAGGACTAGCCCAAGAGACCCAGTACTTC	CASSPGLAQETQYF